This TCR beta chain was sequenced in a study of T-cell reconstitution after alpha-beta-depleted transplantation in children. General study results and limits: As was reported, about two months after transplant, alpha-beta T cells came from several hundred expanded graft clones.

Worth noting for this clonotype: Its matching antigen is unknown.

The CDR3 runs 14 residues. Trimming took 7 bases from V and 2 from J; bases not matched to a gene: 9. Germline CDR1 SQVTM, CDR2 ANQGSEA. The TCRbeta library was prepared with unique molecular identifiers. TCRdb analysed the PCR reads with MiXCR anew, one entry per CDR3 protein. The sample has about 130,000 distinct CDR3 sequences; roughly 10% are singletons. Here the sequenced sample was PBMCs, mostly from graft donor cells, taken 180 days after TCRalphabeta/CD19-depleted stem cell transplant. The TCR originated in a girl under three years old who had a stem cell transplant for combined immunodeficiency, so the T cells may come from the graft donor. The rearrangement links TRBV29-1 to TRBJ2-3, with 7 bases fitting TRBD2. CDR3 nucleotide sequence: TGCAGCGCGGCTAGCGGAGGACTCACAGATACGCAGTATTTT. Amino acids: CSAASGGLTDTQYF.